The text below deals with one T cell receptor beta chain. For repertoire sequencing, the TCR beta CDR3 regions were amplified from RNA transcripts. HTBI primers were employed in first-round RT-PCR, then a second-round multiplex PCR followed. Via MiXCR, TCRdb re-called the multiplex PCR reads, giving one row per CDR3 protein. Here the sample spans tens of thousands of distinct CDR3 sequences, 45% to 55% being singletons. This sample stems from a study of Graves' ophthalmopathy and Graves' hyperthyroidism. Patients in the hyperthyroidism group, adults aged 18 to 65, were newly diagnosed, under 2 months' duration. Losses at the gene ends were 5 bases for V and 5 bases for J; bases not matched to a gene: 5. CDR1 and CDR2 from the germline V gene are MGHDK and SYGVNS. CDR3 size: 14 residues.

V usage is TRBV25-1 and J usage is TRBJ2-7; 11 bases are shared with TRBD2. The sequence derives from an adult woman with stable Graves' hyperthyroidism. The specimen was peripheral blood. DNA for the CDR3: TGTGCCAGCAGTCCGCTAGCGGGAGGTCACGAGCAGTACTTC. Translating gives CASSPLAGGHEQYF.